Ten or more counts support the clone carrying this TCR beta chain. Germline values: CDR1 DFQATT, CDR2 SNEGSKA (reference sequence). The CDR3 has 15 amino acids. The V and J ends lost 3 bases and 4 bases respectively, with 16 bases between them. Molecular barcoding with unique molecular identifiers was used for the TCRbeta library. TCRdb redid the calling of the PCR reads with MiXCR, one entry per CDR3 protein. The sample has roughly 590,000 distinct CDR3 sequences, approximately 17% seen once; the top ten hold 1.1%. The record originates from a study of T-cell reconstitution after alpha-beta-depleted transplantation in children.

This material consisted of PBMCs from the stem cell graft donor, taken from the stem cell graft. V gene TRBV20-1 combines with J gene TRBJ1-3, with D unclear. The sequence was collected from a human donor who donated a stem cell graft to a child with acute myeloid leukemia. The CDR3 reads CSARSAGSSGNTIYF. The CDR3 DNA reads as TGCAGTGCTAGGTCAGCCGGGTCGTCAGGAAACACCATATATTTT.